The 21 T cell receptor beta chains given below trace back to one sample, sequenced in a study of response to subunit inactivated influenza vaccine. One entry per CDR3 protein results from TCRdb running MiXCR on the RT-PCR reads. The data contain hundreds of thousands of distinct CDR3 sequences, more than 11% of them singletons. The material was PBMCs from blood, obtained roughly 2 weeks before vaccination. These receptors were taken from a man over 45 who received an inactivated influenza vaccine.

This clonotype was detected a few times. V is TRBV20-1 and J is TRBJ2-4; 7 bases agree with TRBD2. CDR1 is DFQATT, CDR2 SNEGSKA, per germline (reference sequence). V shed 5 bases, J shed 0 bases, and the junction held 4 bases outside the gene matches. The CDR3 loop spans 14 amino acids. CDR3 protein: CSARPSGAKNIQYF. In DNA, the CDR3 is TGCAGTGCTCGTCCTAGCGGAGCCAAAAACATTCAGTACTTC.

The count of this clonotype is one. The chain uses TRBV5-1 and TRBJ1-1; D gene unclear. This CDR3 is built from 13 residues. Per germline, CDR1 SGHRS and CDR2 YFSETQ. Trimming took 4 bases from V and 3 from J, leaving 10 bases between them. The DNA of the CDR3 is TGCGCCAGCAGCGTGGAGGTGCACACTGAAGCTTTCTTT. Protein sequence: CASSVEVHTEAFF.

The rearrangement joins TRBV7-2 to TRBJ1-5, with D possibly TRBD1 on 6 matching bases. Per the germline V gene, CDR1 is SGHTA and CDR2 is FQGNSA. CDR3 length: 15 residues. With 5 bases removed from V and 5 bases from J, the gap between germline ends came to 16 bases. CDR3 DNA: TGTGCCAGCAGCCAAGGCCGGGGGGCTTATCAGCCCCAGCATTTT. Translated, it gives CASSQGRGAYQPQHF.

This clonotype has more than one count but fewer than ten. The gene calls are TRBV5-6 and TRBJ2-7; TRBD1 might be the D (6 bases). Per germline, CDR1 SGHDT and CDR2 YYEEEE. V was cut by 3 bases and J by 2 bases, with 15 bases left in between. The CDR3 runs to 15 residues. The CDR3 DNA follows: TGTGCCAGCAGCTCTCCCCGGGACAAGGCCTACGAGCAGTACTTC. Amino acids: CASSSPRDKAYEQYF.

This chain connects TRBV29-1 to TRBJ2-1; D ambiguous. The CDR3 contains 14 residues. CDR1 is SQVTM, CDR2 ANQGSEA, per germline. Trimming removed 3 bases at V and 5 bases at J, with 14 bases between. The DNA of the CDR3 is TGCAGCGTTGAGACACCTCCGGTGGACAATGAGCAGTTCTTC. This codes for CSVETPPVDNEQFF.

The J gene is TRBJ2-4, the V gene TRBV15; weak D call: TRBD2 (5 bases). Trimming removed 1 base at V and 6 bases at J, with 13 bases between. This CDR3 is built from 15 residues. Germline CDR1 is LNHNV and CDR2 is YYDKDF (reference sequence). The CDR3 DNA is TGTGCCACCAGCAGAGGTCGGGAACTGGGAAACATTCAGTACTTC. It is translated as CATSRGRELGNIQYF.

This clonotype showed up just a few times. V usage is TRBV7-2 and J usage is TRBJ2-5; no reliable D call. Trimming removed 6 bases at V and 2 bases at J, with 16 bases between. This CDR3 comprises 15 residues. Germline CDR1 SGHTA, CDR2 FQGNSA. CDR3 DNA sequence: TGTGCCAGCAGACGCGCTCGGCAATTACAAGAGACCCAGTACTTC. The encoded protein is CASRRARQLQETQYF.

This clonotype came up many times. The chain joins TRBV27 to TRBJ2-3; D possibly corresponds to TRBD2 (5 bases). With 0 bases removed from V and 4 bases from J, the gap between germline ends came to 11 bases. CDR1 MNHEY and CDR2 SMNVEV come from the germline V gene (reference sequence). The CDR3 runs 15 residues. The CDR3 sequence: CASSLSWIGADTQYF. The CDR3 DNA is TGTGCCAGCAGTTTATCGTGGATCGGGGCAGATACGCAGTATTTT.

The chain links TRBV6-5 to TRBJ2-7; no clear D. The CDR3 has 14 amino acids. V was trimmed by 3 bases and J by 5 bases, leaving 14 bases between them. From germline, CDR1 is MNHEY and CDR2 SVGAGI. The CDR3 bases are TGTGCCAGCAGTTATCGCGCGCCGATAGACGAGCAGTACTTC. This translates into CASSYRAPIDEQYF.

This CDR3 is CASSLWGPRDSTDTQYF. The CDR3 nucleotides read TGTGCCAGCAGCTTATGGGGTCCGCGGGACTCCACAGATACGCAGTATTTT. The chain carries TRBV7-2 and TRBJ2-3, with D perhaps matching TRBD2 (6 bases). V was shortened by 2 bases and J by 2 bases, with 17 bases between the two germline ends. CDR1 and CDR2 from the germline V gene are SGHTA and FQGNSA. CDR3 length: 17 residues.

The genes are TRBV4-1 and TRBJ1-6, with D maybe TRBD1 (5 bases). This CDR3 region has 14 residues. Germline-derived CDR1 and CDR2 are MGHRA and YSYEKL. The V and J ends lost 6 bases and 7 bases respectively, with 13 bases between them. As DNA, the CDR3 is TGCGCCAGCAGTCGGCAGGGTGGAAATTCACCCCTCCACTTT. Protein product: CASSRQGGNSPLHF.

This sequence joins TRBV20-1 and TRBJ2-1; TRBD2 agrees at 7 bases. V gave up 1 base and J gave up 0 bases; unmatched junction bases: 6. The V gene's germline CDR1 is DFQATT and CDR2 SNEGSKA (reference sequence). This CDR3 spans 16 amino acids. The CDR3 protein is CSARVSSGSSYNEQFF. The CDR3 DNA is TGCAGTGCTAGAGTCTCTAGCGGCAGCTCCTACAATGAGCAGTTCTTC.

The sample holds a few counts of this clonotype. The rearrangement links TRBV20-1 to TRBJ2-3; weak D call: TRBD2 (6 bases). CDR1 and CDR2 from the germline V gene are DFQATT and SNEGSKA (reference sequence). Trimming removed 4 bases at V and 1 base at J, with 24 bases between. The CDR3 has 18 amino acids. The chain's CDR3 is CSANAIFGGRVGTDTQYF. The CDR3 DNA reads as TGCAGTGCTAACGCCATATTTGGAGGGCGCGTTGGCACAGATACGCAGTATTTT.

The sample holds a few counts of this clonotype. DNA for the CDR3: TGTGCCAGCAACCCATCCCTTACCAGGAGGACTGAGCAGTTCTTC. It is translated as CASNPSLTRRTEQFF. The genes are TRBV7-2 and TRBJ2-1, with D perhaps matching TRBD2 (5 bases). The germline V gene encodes CDR1 SGHTA and CDR2 FQGNSA. V was cut by 7 bases and J by 9 bases, with 22 bases left in between. This CDR3 is 15 amino acids long. The full variable domain, rest sourced from reference TRBV7-2 and TRBJ2-1, is GAGVSQSPSNKVTEKGKDVELRCDPISGHTALYWYRQSLGQGLEFLIYFQGNSAPDKSGLPSDRFSAERTGGSVSTLTIQRTQQEDSAVYLCASNPSLTRRTEQFFGPGTRLTVL.

The gene calls are TRBV12-3 or TRBV12-4 and TRBJ1-2, with 7 bases that match TRBD1. Unmatched junction bases numbered 8, after V lost 4 bases and J lost 6 bases. The CDR3 spans 14 residues. The CDR3 reads CASSSTTGLDGYTF. CDR3 nucleotides: TGTGCCAGCAGTTCTACGACAGGGTTGGATGGCTACACCTTC.

This clonotype was seen ten or more times. The gene calls are TRBV12-3 or TRBV12-4 and TRBJ2-1; 10 bases map to TRBD2. The CDR3 length is 15 residues. The V segment lost 6 bases and the J segment 9 bases; nucleotides outside the gene matches: 11. The CDR3 loop reads CASSHAPAGGLEQFF. Here the CDR3 DNA reads TGTGCCAGCAGCCATGCCCCAGCGGGGGGGCTTGAGCAGTTCTTC.

About this clonotype: This may be a read error, as it is one base from a much larger clone. The chain links TRBV20-1 to TRBJ2-7; D is ambiguous. The CDR3 sequence is 11 residues long. Germline loops: CDR1 DFQATT, CDR2 SNEGSKA (reference sequence). The CDR3 spells CSARDKYGQYF. DNA of the CDR3: TGCAGTGCTAGAGACAAATACGGGCAGTACTTC.

In this sample, this clonotype turned up a few times. CDR3 DNA sequence: TGCGCCAGCACCGCGGGACCCCAAGAGACCCAGTACTTC. It translates to CASTAGPQETQYF. The chain uses TRBV5-1 and TRBJ2-5; D might be TRBD2 (6 bases). Per germline, CDR1 SGHRS and CDR2 YFSETQ. The CDR3 loop spans 13 amino acids. The V end lost 6 bases, the J end lost 1 base, and 10 bases lay between the germline ends.

This clonotype was seen just once. The chain employs TRBV7-2 and TRBJ2-5; maybe TRBD1 (6 bases). The CDR3 loop spans 12 amino acids. Germline CDR1 SGHTA, CDR2 FQGNSA. Trimming took off 3 bases at V and 10 bases at J, with 12 bases between the two ends. The CDR3 loop is CASSFPQGNQYF. The CDR3 DNA sequence: TGTGCCAGCAGCTTCCCACAGGGAAACCAGTACTTC.

The chain uses TRBV15 and TRBJ2-3, with 12 bases aligning to TRBD2. Trimming took 3 bases from V and 5 from J; bases not matched to a gene: 6. There are 16 residues in the CDR3. From germline, CDR1 is LNHNV and CDR2 YYDKDF (reference sequence). The CDR3: CATSRLAGGQRDTQYF. The DNA for the CDR3 is TGTGCCACCAGCAGGCTAGCGGGAGGGCAGCGAGATACGCAGTATTTT.

This clonotype was detected many times. The chain recombines TRBV29-1 with TRBJ1-2; D is unresolved. The CDR3 is 14 residues long. Germline CDR1 reads SQVTM; CDR2 reads ANQGSEA. Trimming shortened V by 2 bases and J by 1 base, and 11 bases separated the two germline ends. CDR3 sequence reads: CSVESLLDNYGYTF. Written as DNA, the CDR3 is TGCAGCGTTGAATCACTTCTCGATAACTATGGCTACACCTTC.